A selection of T cell receptor beta chains follows, all from one sample in a study of OX40 agonist ivuxolimab in advanced cancers. TCRdb's table, derived via immunoSEQ multiplex PCR, lists solely in-frame clones and lacks some. The top ten hold 15% to 20% of the sample, which has roughly 79,000 clones, 70% to 90% seen once. The sample in question was CD4+ or CD8+ T cells sorted from blood, obtained in a trial of the OX40 agonist ivuxolimab. These receptors came from an adult with an advanced solid tumor such as melanoma, head and neck, liver or kidney cancer. CDR3s include the opening cysteine and the closing phenylalanine or tryptophan.

length: 17
V: TRBV19
J: TRBJ1-1
CDR3: CASSPRHRGGVNTEAFF

length: 17
V: TRBV7-6
J: TRBJ1-5
CDR3: CASSLGAGGVYNQPQHF

length: 16
V: TRBV9
J: TRBJ2-1
CDR3: CASTSLAGSSYNEQFF

length: 14
V: TRBV6-6
J: TRBJ2-7
CDR3: CASSRAGDEGEQYF

length: 15
V: TRBV18
J: TRBJ2-1
CDR3: CASSPRLATNNEQFF

length: 14
V: TRBV13
J: TRBJ1-3
CDR3: CASSDRGSGNTIYF

length: 14
V: TRBV6-5
J: TRBJ1-5
CDR3: CASRAWGPNQPQHF

length: 15
V: TRBV7-9
J: TRBJ1-1
CDR3: CASSLVSQVNTEAFF

length: 15
V: TRBV5-4
J: TRBJ2-5
CDR3: CASSLGSGIQETQYF

length: 13
V: TRBV6-4
J: TRBJ2-3
CDR3: CASSGERTDTQYF

length: 17
V: TRBV28
J: TRBJ1-3
CDR3: CASSLNTGVLSGNTIYF

length: 13
V: TRBV29-1
J: TRBJ1-3
CDR3: CSVDEGAGNTIYF

length: 15
V: TRBV7-4
J: TRBJ2-7
CDR3: CASSFRCGEPYEQYF

length: 14
V: TRBV21-1
J: TRBJ1-5
CDR3: CASSARQGGKPQHF

length: 15
V: TRBV7-2
J: TRBJ2-5
CDR3: CASSPPSGRSRTQYF

length: 15
V: TRBV7-2
J: TRBJ2-2
CDR3: CASSLDSGNTGELFF

length: 17
V: TRBV7-9
J: TRBJ2-5
CDR3: CASSPRTSGRAGETQYF

length: 13
V: TRBV7-5
J: TRBJ1-1
CDR3: CASSLSGGTEAFF

length: 16
V: TRBV2
J: TRBJ1-5
CDR3: CASSEGVTGVNQPQHF

length: 17
V: TRBV28
J: TRBJ2-7
CDR3: CASSFSGQGGSTYEQYF

length: 14
V: TRBV6-5
J: TRBJ1-4
CDR3: CASSYGTGVEKLFF

length: 16
V: TRBV25-1
J: TRBJ1-4
CDR3: CASSDSSSGGRGKLFF

length: 13
V: TRBV6-5
J: TRBJ1-1
CDR3: CASSYSSNTEAFF

length: 13
V: TRBV7-2
J: TRBJ1-5
CDR3: CASSLEQVMAQHF

length: 14
V: TRBV6-5
J: TRBJ1-1
CDR3: CASSYSGGNTEAFF

length: 13
V: TRBV6-1
J: TRBJ2-2
CDR3: CASPEIFTGELFF

length: 18
V: TRBV4-1
J: TRBJ1-1
CDR3: CASSQDLGGRFANTEAFF

length: 18
V: TRBV11-2
J: TRBJ2-7
CDR3: CASSLGGPGLAKTYEQYF

length: 19
V: TRBV27
J: TRBJ1-5
CDR3: CASSRSRDSGGTRNQPQHF

length: 16
V: TRBV15
J: TRBJ2-3
CDR3: CATSAWSTGRTDTQYF

length: 15
V: TRBV12-5
J: TRBJ2-1
CDR3: CASGLGPGLYNEQFF

length: 15
V: TRBV5-4
J: TRBJ1-2
CDR3: CASSLRGISNYGYTF

length: 13
V: TRBV15
J: TRBJ2-1
CDR3: CAIGGFPYNEQFF

length: 16
V: TRBV11-2
J: TRBJ1-6
CDR3: CASSLAPTQRNSPLHF

length: 12
V: TRBV25-1
J: TRBJ1-6
CDR3: CASSVMNSPLHF

length: 15
V: TRBV7-2
J: TRBJ2-1
CDR3: CASSLDRFSYNEQFF

length: 17
V: TRBV5-8
J: TRBJ2-1
CDR3: CASSHRLAGGAVEEQFF

length: 14
V: TRBV6-5
J: TRBJ1-4
CDR3: CASSSGAFGEKLLF

length: 17
V: TRBV11-2
J: TRBJ2-5
CDR3: CASSLDLASGRRETQYF

length: 15
V: TRBV4-1
J: TRBJ1-1
CDR3: CASSENPQGSTEAFF

length: 14
V: TRBV6-5
J: TRBJ2-3
CDR3: CASSYGLRTDTQYF

length: 15
V: TRBV7-9
J: TRBJ2-1
CDR3: CASSLLQGAKYEQFF

length: 13
V: TRBV7-9
J: TRBJ1-2
CDR3: CASSLASSHGYTF

length: 16
V: TRBV5-6
J: -
CDR3: CASSLRASGSVYEQYF

length: 10
V: TRBV29-1
J: TRBJ2-3
CDR3: CSAGPDTQYF

length: 15
V: TRBV5-4
J: TRBJ2-3
CDR3: CASSLRRAGTDTQYF

length: 13
V: TRBV2
J: TRBJ1-1
CDR3: CASRGGWSTEAFF

length: 16
V: TRBV5-4
J: TRBJ2-1
CDR3: CASSPGGGRIYNEQFF

length: 15
V: TRBV9
J: TRBJ2-3
CDR3: CASSEVGHNTDTQYF

length: 14
V: TRBV5-1
J: TRBJ1-2
CDR3: CASSAEGHNYGYTF

length: 14
V: TRBV2
J: TRBJ2-3
CDR3: CASNRQGGPDTQYF

length: 18
V: TRBV10-3
J: TRBJ2-1
CDR3: CATAGTSANISLYNEQFF

length: 14
V: TRBV28
J: TRBJ2-7
CDR3: CASSRGLDSYEQYF

length: 14
V: TRBV5-1
J: TRBJ2-2
CDR3: CASSLAADTGELFF